These 18 T cell receptor beta chains originate from one sample sequenced in a study of CD8 T cells in Susac syndrome. Reverse transcription of 0.5 to 1 ug RNA was performed with random hexamers. TCRdb processed the immunoSEQ multiplex PCR reads anew with MiXCR; each CDR3 protein has one entry. The data show some 120,000 distinct CDR3 sequences, approximately 94% seen once. Sequencing input: CD4+ T cells from PBMCs. The receptors derive from a human donor in good health.

The CDR3 DNA follows: TGTGCCAGCAGCAGACAGGGGGTGTACGAGCAGTACTTC. This codes for CASSRQGVYEQYF. The J gene is TRBJ2-7, the V gene TRBV6-2 or TRBV6-3; 9 nucleotides match TRBD1. V dropped 6 bases and J dropped 4; count of bases not matched to a gene: 4. The CDR3 loop spans 13 amino acids. Germline V lookup: CDR1 MNHEY, CDR2 SVGEGT.

The rearrangement joins TRBV3-1 to TRBJ2-2; perhaps D is TRBD1 or TRBD2 (5 bases each). Germline V gives CDR1 LGHDT, CDR2 YNNKEL (reference sequence). The CDR3 totals 19 residues. V was shortened by 2 bases and J by 3 bases, with 22 bases between the two germline ends. CDR3 in DNA: TGTGCCAGCAGCCAATTAACGGCTGCGTGGGACGGAGACACCGGGGAGCTGTTTTTT. This codes for CASSQLTAAWDGDTGELFF. The variable domain in full, completed from reference TRBV3-1 and TRBJ2-2, reads DTAVSQTPKYLVTQMGNDKSIKCEQNLGHDTMYWYKQDSKKFLKIMFSYNNKELIINETVPNRFSPKSPDKAHLNLHINSLELGDSAVYFCASSQLTAAWDGDTGELFFGEGSRLTVL.

V is TRBV12-3 or TRBV12-4 and J is TRBJ2-3, with 9 bases aligning to TRBD2. After removal of 6 bases from V and 0 bases from J, the junction contained 4 bases not matched to a gene. This CDR3 spans 15 amino acids. CDR3 residues: CASRSTSGSTDTQYF. CDR3 in DNA: TGTGCCAGCAGGTCCACTAGCGGGAGCACAGATACGCAGTATTTT.

The chain uses TRBV24-1 and TRBJ2-4, with 9 positions matching TRBD2. J was trimmed by 3 bases and V by 3 bases; bases with no gene match: 5. CDR3 length: 16 amino acids. Looked up from germline, CDR1 is KGHDR and CDR2 is SFDVKD. DNA for the CDR3: TGTGCCACCAGTGATGCTGCGGGGGGGAACAAAAACATTCAGTACTTC. Protein sequence: CATSDAAGGNKNIQYF.

The rearrangement joins TRBV7-8 to TRBJ2-5, with D maybe TRBD1 (5 bases). The V end lost 3 bases, the J end lost 5 bases, and 13 bases lay between the germline ends. The CDR3 has 14 residues. The germline V gene has CDR1 SGHVS and CDR2 FQNEAQ. DNA for the CDR3: TGTGCCAGCAGCTTCATAAGGGGAAGGGAGACCCAGTACTTC. Translation gives CASSFIRGRETQYF. Filled out from reference TRBV7-8 and TRBJ2-5, the complete variable domain reads GAGVSQSPRYKVAKRGQDVALRCDPISGHVSLFWYQQALGQGPEFLTYFQNEAQLDKSGLPSDRFFAERPEGSVSTLKIQRTQQEDSAVYLCASSFIRGRETQYFGPGTRLLVL.

The V call is TRBV27, the J call TRBJ2-2; 15 bases agree with TRBD2. Germline CDR1 MNHEY, CDR2 SMNVEV (reference sequence). The CDR3 runs to 16 residues. The ends lost 5 bases at V and 8 bases at J; junction bases unmatched: 6. CDR3 DNA sequence: TGTGCCAGCAGTCGTAGGGGACTAGCGGGAGGAGGGGAGCTGTTTTTT. Protein sequence: CASSRRGLAGGGELFF.

This chain connects TRBV11-2 to TRBJ2-5; D is uncertain. The V and J ends lost 4 bases and 5 bases respectively, with 5 bases between them. This CDR3 spans 11 amino acids. Per the germline V gene, CDR1 is SGHAT and CDR2 is FQNNGV. The CDR3 DNA reads as TGTGCCAGCAGCTCCTTGGAGACCCAGTACTTC. Its translation is CASSSLETQYF. The entire variable domain, with the rest obtained from reference TRBV11-2 and TRBJ2-5, is as follows: EAGVAQSPRYKIIEKRQSVAFWCNPISGHATLYWYQQILGQGPKLLIQFQNNGVVDDSQLPKDRFSAERLKGVDSTLKIQPAKLEDSAVYLCASSSLETQYFGPGTRLLVL.

The chain combines TRBV12-3 or TRBV12-4 with TRBJ2-7; 7 bases are a match to TRBD1. The trim removed 5 bases at V and 5 bases at J, leaving 9 bases unmatched. The CDR3 contains 14 residues. The CDR3 protein is CASSLGTEVHEQYF. The CDR3 nucleotides read TGTGCCAGCAGTCTCGGGACAGAAGTCCACGAGCAGTACTTC.

The genes are TRBV7-2 and TRBJ1-6; TRBD1 is a possible D gene (5 bases). CDR1 is SGHTA and CDR2 is FQGNSA in the germline V gene. The CDR3 sequence is 14 residues long. Trimming cost V 1 base and J 9 bases, with 10 bases left between them. The CDR3 nucleotides are TGTGCCAGCAGCTTAGATAAACAGGCTTCACCCCTCCACTTT. This gives the protein CASSLDKQASPLHF. Full variable domain (outside the CDR3, taken from reference TRBV7-2 and TRBJ1-6): GAGVSQSPSNKVTEKGKDVELRCDPISGHTALYWYRQSLGQGLEFLIYFQGNSAPDKSGLPSDRFSAERTGGSVSTLTIQRTQQEDSAVYLCASSLDKQASPLHFGNGTRLTVT.

The chain carries TRBV27 and TRBJ2-7; a possible D gene is TRBD1 (6 bases). CDR1 and CDR2 from the germline V gene are MNHEY and SMNVEV (reference sequence). The germline V and J ends were trimmed by 7 bases and 2 bases, with 18 bases remaining between them. The CDR3 runs to 15 residues. CDR3 protein: CASTPVPGDTYEQYF. The CDR3 nucleotides read TGTGCCAGCACCCCCGTTCCTGGGGACACCTACGAGCAGTACTTC.

The chain couples TRBV30 to TRBJ2-1, with a possible D match to TRBD2 (5 bases). V lost 0 bases and J 0 bases, leaving 6 bases between the germline ends. Per the germline V gene, CDR1 is GTSNPN and CDR2 is SVGIG (reference sequence). The CDR3 covers 14 residues. The CDR3 is CAWSVTSSYNEQFF. DNA of the CDR3: TGTGCCTGGAGTGTCACTAGCTCCTACAATGAGCAGTTCTTC.

This sequence joins TRBV5-1 and TRBJ1-3; D is unclear. CDR1 is SGHRS and CDR2 is YFSETQ in the germline V gene. V lost 0 bases to trimming and J lost 2 bases, with 15 bases between them. The CDR3 length is 17 residues. Here the CDR3 DNA reads TGCGCCAGCAGCTTGGTGTACGATACCGAGCCTGGAAACACCATATATTTT. Its protein product is CASSLVYDTEPGNTIYF.

This clonotype is a singleton in its sample. The chain employs TRBV19 and TRBJ1-5, with D possibly matching TRBD1 (5 bases). Looked up from germline, CDR1 is LNHDA and CDR2 is SQIVND (reference sequence). This CDR3 spans 15 amino acids. Trimming removed 5 bases from V and 1 base from J, with 12 bases in between. CDR3 amino acids: CASSGGRTSNQPQHF. CDR3 DNA: TGTGCCAGTAGTGGGGGGAGGACCAGCAATCAGCCCCAGCATTTT.

This chain uses TRBV19 with TRBJ2-6; D tentatively fits TRBD1 or TRBD2 (5 bases each). CDR3 size: 15 residues. Germline assignment: CDR1 LNHDA and CDR2 SQIVND (reference sequence). Trimming removed 10 bases at V and 0 bases at J, with 13 bases between. CDR3 protein: CAIQGPSSGANVLTF. In DNA, the CDR3 is TGTGCCATCCAGGGACCTAGCTCTGGGGCCAACGTCCTGACTTTC.

The V and J genes are TRBV12-3 or TRBV12-4 and TRBJ2-7; perhaps TRBD2 as D (6 bases). V was trimmed by 6 bases and J by 3 bases, leaving 15 bases between them. There are 14 residues in the CDR3. The CDR3 region is CASRMGTSNYEQYF. The CDR3 region has the DNA TGTGCCAGCAGAATGGGGACTTCTAACTACGAGCAGTACTTC.

V usage is TRBV29-1 and J usage is TRBJ1-3, with D possibly TRBD1 on 6 matching bases. V lost 7 bases and J lost 1, with 11 bases in between. The CDR3 runs 13 residues. CDR1 and CDR2 from the germline V gene are SQVTM and ANQGSEA. The CDR3, as DNA: TGCAGCGCCCTACAGGGTTCTGGAAACACCATATATTTT. Encoded protein: CSALQGSGNTIYF.

V is TRBV5-1 and J is TRBJ1-2; D ambiguous. Germline CDR1 SGHRS, CDR2 YFSETQ. This CDR3 contains 14 residues. The V end was cut by 1 base, the J end by 1 base, with 8 bases between. The CDR3 DNA is TGCGCCAGCAGCTTGACATATCTTAACTATGGCTACACCTTC. Its protein product is CASSLTYLNYGYTF.

This chain uses TRBV9 with TRBJ2-5, with a tentative D call TRBD1 (5 bases). The CDR3 sequence is 14 residues long. Germline CDR1 SGDLS, CDR2 YYNGEE. V lost 4 bases and J lost 5, with 15 bases in between. The DNA of the CDR3 is TGTGCCAGCAGCCCACGATACTGGGGCGAGACCCAGTACTTC. Translating gives CASSPRYWGETQYF.